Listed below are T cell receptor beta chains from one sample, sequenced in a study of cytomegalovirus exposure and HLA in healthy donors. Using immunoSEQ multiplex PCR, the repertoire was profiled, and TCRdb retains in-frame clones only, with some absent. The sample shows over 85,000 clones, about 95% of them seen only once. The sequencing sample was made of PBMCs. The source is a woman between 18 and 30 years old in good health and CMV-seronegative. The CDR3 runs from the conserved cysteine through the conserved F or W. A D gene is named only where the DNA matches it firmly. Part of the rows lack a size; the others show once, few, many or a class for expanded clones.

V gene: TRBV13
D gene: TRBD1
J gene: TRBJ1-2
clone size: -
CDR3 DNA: TGTGCCAGCAGCCCTAGAGGGACAGGGGATTATGGCTACACCTTC
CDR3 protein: CASSPRGTGDYGYTF

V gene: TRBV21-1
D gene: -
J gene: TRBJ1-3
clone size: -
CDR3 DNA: TGTGCCAGCAGAGTTCGGCCAGATACCCAAACCTCGCGCGGTTCTGGAAACACCATATATTTT
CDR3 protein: CASRVRPDTQTSRGSGNTIYF

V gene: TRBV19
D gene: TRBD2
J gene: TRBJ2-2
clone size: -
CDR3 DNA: TGTGCCAGTAGTATGCCCGGGTGGACTAGCGGGGGGCCGAACACCGGGGAGCTGTTTTTT
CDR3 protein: CASSMPGWTSGGPNTGELFF

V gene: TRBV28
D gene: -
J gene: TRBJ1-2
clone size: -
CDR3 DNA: TGTGCCAGCACCTCCCCCGGGTCGGTATTTGGCTACACCTTC
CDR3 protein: CASTSPGSVFGYTF

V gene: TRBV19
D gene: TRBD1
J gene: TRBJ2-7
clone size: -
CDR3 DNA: TGTGCCAGTAGCACAGGGGGCGGATACGAGCAGTACTTC
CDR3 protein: CASSTGGGYEQYF

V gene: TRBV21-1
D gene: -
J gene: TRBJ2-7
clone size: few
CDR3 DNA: TGTGCCAGCAGCAAACGACGGCCAGGGGGTTCCTACGAGCAGTACTTC
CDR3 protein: CASSKRRPGGSYEQYF

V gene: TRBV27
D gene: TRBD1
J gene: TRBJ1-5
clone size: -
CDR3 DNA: TGTGCCAGCTCTCAGGGGGTCGATCAGCCCCAGCATTTT
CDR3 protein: CASSQGVDQPQHF

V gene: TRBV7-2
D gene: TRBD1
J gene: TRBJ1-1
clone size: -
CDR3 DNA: TGTGCCAGCAGCTTAGCGACAGGGATCAAAACTGAAGCTTTCTTT
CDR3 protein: CASSLATGIKTEAFF

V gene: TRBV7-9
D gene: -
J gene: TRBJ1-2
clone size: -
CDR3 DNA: TGTGCCAGCATCATTCTCAAGGAGGCCTATGGCTACACCTTC
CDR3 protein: CASIILKEAYGYTF

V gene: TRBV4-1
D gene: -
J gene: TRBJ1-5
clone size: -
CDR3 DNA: TGCGCCAGCAGCCCCTCGACAGGAACCAATCAGCCCCAGCATTTT
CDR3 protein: CASSPSTGTNQPQHF

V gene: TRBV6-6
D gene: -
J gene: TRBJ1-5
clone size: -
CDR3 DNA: TGTGCCAGCAGTTACCGGGAGGGCAATCAGCCCCAGCATTTT
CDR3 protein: CASSYREGNQPQHF

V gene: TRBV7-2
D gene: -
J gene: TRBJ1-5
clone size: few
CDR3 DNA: TGTGCCAGCACCAACCCCGGTCAGCCCCAGCATTTT
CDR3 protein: CASTNPGQPQHF

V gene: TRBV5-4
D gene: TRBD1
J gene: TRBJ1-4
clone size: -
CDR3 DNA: TGTGCCAGCAGCCCGACGACAGGGACTAATGAAAAACTGTTTTTT
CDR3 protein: CASSPTTGTNEKLFF

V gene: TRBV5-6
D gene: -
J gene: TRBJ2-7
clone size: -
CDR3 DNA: TGTGCCAGCATCGCCCGGGGATCCTACGAGCAGTACTTC
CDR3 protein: CASIARGSYEQYF

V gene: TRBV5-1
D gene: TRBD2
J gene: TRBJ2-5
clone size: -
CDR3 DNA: TGCGCCAGCAGCTCAGGACTAGCGGGGGGGGCTGAAGAGACCCAGTACTTC
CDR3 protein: CASSSGLAGGAEETQYF

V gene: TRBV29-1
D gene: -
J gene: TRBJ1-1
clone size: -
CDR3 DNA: TGCAGCGTTGACGCAGGGGCCGGCACTGAAGCTTTCTTT
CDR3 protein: CSVDAGAGTEAFF

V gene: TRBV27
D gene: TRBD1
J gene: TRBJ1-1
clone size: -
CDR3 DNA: TGTGCCAGCGGTATTAACAGGGGGCGCAATGAAGCTTTCTTT
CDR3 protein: CASGINRGRNEAFF

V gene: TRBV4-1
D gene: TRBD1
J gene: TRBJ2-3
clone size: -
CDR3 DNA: TGCGCCAGCAGCCAACAACAGGACAGGAGCACAGATACGCAGTATTTT
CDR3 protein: CASSQQQDRSTDTQYF

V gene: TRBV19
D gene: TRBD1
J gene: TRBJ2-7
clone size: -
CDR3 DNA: TGTGCCAGTAGTTTACAGGGGTTCGCCGAGCAGTACTTC
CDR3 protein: CASSLQGFAEQYF

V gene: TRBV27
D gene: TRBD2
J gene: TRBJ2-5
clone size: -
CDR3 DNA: TGTGCCAGCAGTTCCGGACTAGAGGTGGAGACCCAGTACTTC
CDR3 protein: CASSSGLEVETQYF

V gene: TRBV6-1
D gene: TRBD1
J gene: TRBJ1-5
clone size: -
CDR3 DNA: TGTGCCAGCAGGCCCGGGACAGGGTATGGTCAGCCCCAGCATTTT
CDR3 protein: CASRPGTGYGQPQHF

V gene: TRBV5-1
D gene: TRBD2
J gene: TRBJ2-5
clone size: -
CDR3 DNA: TGCGCCAGCAGCCCGGTCACTAGCGGGAGTGAGACCCAGTACTTC
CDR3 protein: CASSPVTSGSETQYF

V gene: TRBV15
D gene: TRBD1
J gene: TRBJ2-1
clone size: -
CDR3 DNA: TGTGCCACCAGCAGTAGGACAGGGACTGAGCAGTTCTTC
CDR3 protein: CATSSRTGTEQFF

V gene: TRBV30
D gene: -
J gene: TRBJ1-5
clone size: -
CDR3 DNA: TGTGCCTGGAGTGGCCAGGGCAATCAGCCCCAGCATTTT
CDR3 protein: CAWSGQGNQPQHF

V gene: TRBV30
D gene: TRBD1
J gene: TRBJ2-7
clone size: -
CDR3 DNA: TGTGCCTGGAGTCCCCCGGCGGGGACAGGACAATACGAGCAGTACTTC
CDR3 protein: CAWSPPAGTGQYEQYF

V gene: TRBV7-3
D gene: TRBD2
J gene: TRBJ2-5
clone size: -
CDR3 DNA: TGTGCCAGCAGCTTAGGTAGCGGGGGTAGGAAAGAGACCCAGTACTTC
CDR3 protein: CASSLGSGGRKETQYF

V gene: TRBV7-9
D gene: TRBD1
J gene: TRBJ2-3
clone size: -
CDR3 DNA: TGTGCCAGCAGCTCGGGACAGGGGGAAACAGATACGCAGTATTTT
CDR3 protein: CASSSGQGETDTQYF

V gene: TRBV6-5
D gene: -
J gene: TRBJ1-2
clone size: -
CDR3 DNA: TGTGCCAGCAGTTACCGCCCGGGGGGCTATGGCTACACCTTC
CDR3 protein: CASSYRPGGYGYTF

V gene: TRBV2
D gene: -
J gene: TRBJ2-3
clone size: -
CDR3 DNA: TGTGCCAGCACGGCGGGACTCACAGATACGCAGTATTTT
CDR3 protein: CASTAGLTDTQYF

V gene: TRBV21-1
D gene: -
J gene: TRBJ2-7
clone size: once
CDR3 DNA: TGTGCCAGCAGCAAACCAATGAGGCCCCAAAGCTCCTACGAGCAGTACTTC
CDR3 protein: CASSKPMRPQSSYEQYF

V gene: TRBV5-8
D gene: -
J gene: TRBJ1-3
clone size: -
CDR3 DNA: TGTGCCAGCAGCTTGAGCCGGAGCTCTGGAAACACCATATATTTT
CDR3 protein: CASSLSRSSGNTIYF

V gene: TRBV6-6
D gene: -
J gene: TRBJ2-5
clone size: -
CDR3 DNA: TGTGCCAGCAGTTATCCCCAGAAGACGGGGGAGACCCAGTACTTC
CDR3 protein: CASSYPQKTGETQYF

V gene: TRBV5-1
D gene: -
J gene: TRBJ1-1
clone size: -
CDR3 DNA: TGCGCCAGCAGCCTAACCCTAGACCTGAACACTGAAGCTTTCTTT
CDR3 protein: CASSLTLDLNTEAFF

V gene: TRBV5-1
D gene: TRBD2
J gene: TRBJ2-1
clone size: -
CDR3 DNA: TGCGCCAGCAGCGTCGCCGGGACTAGCGGAAACAATGAGCAGTTCTTC
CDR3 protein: CASSVAGTSGNNEQFF

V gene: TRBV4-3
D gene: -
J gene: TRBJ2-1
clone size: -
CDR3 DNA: TGCGCCAGCAGCCAAGATCGAGCAGGGGTTGGGTACAATGAGCAGTTCTTC
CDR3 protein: CASSQDRAGVGYNEQFF

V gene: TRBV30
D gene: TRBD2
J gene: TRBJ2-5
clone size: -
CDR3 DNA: TGTGGCGGAGCGGGGCTCGGGGAGACCCAGTACTTC
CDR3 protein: CGGAGLGETQYF

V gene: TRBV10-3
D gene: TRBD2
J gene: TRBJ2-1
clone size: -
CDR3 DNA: TGTGCCATCAGTGACGGGACTAGCAATGAGCAGTTCTTC
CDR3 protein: CAISDGTSNEQFF

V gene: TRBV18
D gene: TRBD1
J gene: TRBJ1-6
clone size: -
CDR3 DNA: TGTGCCAGCTCACCGGAAGACAGGGGTGAATCACCCCTCCACTTT
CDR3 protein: CASSPEDRGESPLHF

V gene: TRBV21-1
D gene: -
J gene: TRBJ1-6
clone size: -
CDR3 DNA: TGTGCCAGCAGCAAGCGGGCCCTCGGGACACCCCTCCACTTT
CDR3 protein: CASSKRALGTPLHF

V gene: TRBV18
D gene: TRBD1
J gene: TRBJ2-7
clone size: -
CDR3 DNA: TGTGCCAGCTCATCGGGACAGGGAATAACAACGTGGGAGCAGTACTTC
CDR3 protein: CASSSGQGITTWEQYF

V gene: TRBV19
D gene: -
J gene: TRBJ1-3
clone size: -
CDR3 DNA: TGTGCCAGTTGGGGCCCATCTGGAAACACCATATATTTT
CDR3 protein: CASWGPSGNTIYF

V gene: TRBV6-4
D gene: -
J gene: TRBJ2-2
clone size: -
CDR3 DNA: TGTGCCAGCAGTGTACAGGGTGGCACCGGGGAGCTGTTTTTT
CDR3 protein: CASSVQGGTGELFF

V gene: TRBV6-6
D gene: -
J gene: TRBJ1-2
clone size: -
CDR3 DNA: TGTGCCAGCAGTTACTCTCACACAGACCTCTATGGCTACACCTTC
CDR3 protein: CASSYSHTDLYGYTF

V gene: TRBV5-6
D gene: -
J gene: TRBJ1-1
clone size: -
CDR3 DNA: TGTGCCAGCAGCTTGAGGACTGGCACTGAAGCTTTCTTT
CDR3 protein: CASSLRTGTEAFF

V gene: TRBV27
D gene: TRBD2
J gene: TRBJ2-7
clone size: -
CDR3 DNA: TGTGCCAGCAGTTTAAGGTCTACTATAGGTCTAGCGGGTGCTCTGTACGAGCAGTACTTC
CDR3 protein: CASSLRSTIGLAGALYEQYF

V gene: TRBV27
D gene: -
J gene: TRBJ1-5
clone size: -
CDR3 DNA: TGTGCCAGCAGTCCATCGAGGATCTCCACTGCAAGCAATCAGCCCCAGCATTTT
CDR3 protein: CASSPSRISTASNQPQHF

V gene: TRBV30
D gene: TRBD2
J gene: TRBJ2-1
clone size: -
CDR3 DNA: TGTGCCTGGAAAACGACTAGCGGGACCCCCAACAATGAGCAGTTCTTC
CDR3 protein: CAWKTTSGTPNNEQFF

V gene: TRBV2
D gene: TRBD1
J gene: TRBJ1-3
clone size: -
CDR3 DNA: TGTGCCAGACAGGGGCAATCTGCTGGAAACACCATATATTTT
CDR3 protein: CARQGQSAGNTIYF

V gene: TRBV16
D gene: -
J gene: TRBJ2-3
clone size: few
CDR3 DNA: TGTGCCAGCAGCGGACTTTTGTCAGATACGCAGTATTTT
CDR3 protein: CASSGLLSDTQYF

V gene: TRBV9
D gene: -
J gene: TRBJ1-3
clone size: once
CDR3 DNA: TGTGCCAGCAGCGTAGGCGGCAGCTCTGGAAACACCATATATTTT
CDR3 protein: CASSVGGSSGNTIYF

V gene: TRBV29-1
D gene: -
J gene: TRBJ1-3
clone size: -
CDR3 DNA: TGCAGCGCCTACCTCTCTGGGGACATCTCTGGAAACACCATATATTTT
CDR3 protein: CSAYLSGDISGNTIYF